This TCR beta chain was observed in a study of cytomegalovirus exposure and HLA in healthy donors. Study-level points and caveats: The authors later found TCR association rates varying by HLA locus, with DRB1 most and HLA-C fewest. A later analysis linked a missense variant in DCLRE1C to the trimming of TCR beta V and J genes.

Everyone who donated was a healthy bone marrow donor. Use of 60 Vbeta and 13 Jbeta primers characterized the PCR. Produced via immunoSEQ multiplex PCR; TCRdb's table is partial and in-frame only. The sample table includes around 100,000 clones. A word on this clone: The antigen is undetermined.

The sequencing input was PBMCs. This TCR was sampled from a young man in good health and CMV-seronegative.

Here the CDR3 reads CASSLPSSYEQYF. DNA of the CDR3: TGTGCCAGCAGCTTGCCTAGCTCCTACGAGCAGTACTTC. This rearrangement joins TRBV5-4 to TRBJ2-7; D gene ambiguous. The germline CDR1 and CDR2 sequences are SGHNT and YYREEE (reference sequence). Trimming took off 1 base at V and 0 bases at J, with 5 bases between the two ends. The CDR3 runs 13 residues.